This note documents a single TCR beta chain sequence. Seattle participants joined during active infection and were tracked over time. CDR1 is SEHNR, CDR2 FQNEAQ, per germline (reference sequence). The V and J ends lost 10 bases and 1 base respectively, with 11 bases between them. There are 12 residues in the CDR3. Per the original methods: Reference gene primer amplification in the assay estimated nucleated cell counts. Data came from immunoSEQ multiplex PCR; TCRdb stores just in-frame clones and leaves some out. V and J calls and clone size are as listed in that table; D and trimming were resolved from the DNA. The sample lists approximately 530,000 clones, 85% to 90% seen once, with roughly 8% in the top ten. These data belong to a study of blood T cell repertoires in COVID-19. Background on the study: The United States, Italy and Spain provided the acute and convalescent COVID-19 samples. Nucleic acid was either cDNA or gDNA, and it came from T cells, B-cell-depleted T cells, or PBMCs.

The chain uses TRBV7-9 and TRBJ2-7, with a weak D call TRBD1 (5 bases). Specimen: peripheral blood. The clonotype was recovered from a woman aged 45-59 years with COVID-19, enrolled during active disease. CDR3 bases: TGTGCCATAACAGGCGAATCCTACGAGCAGTACTTC. As protein: CAITGESYEQYF.